This TCR beta chain was documented in a study of shared clonotypes between healthy human individuals. As for the study in general: CD4 naive and CD4 memory each took three plates per donor, while CD8 naive took two and CD8 memory one.

For each subset, genomic DNA was distributed in equal portions over several immunoSEQ plates. TCRdb keeps only in-frame clones here, not all; method: immunoSEQ multiplex PCR. The table has around 2,000,000 clones, about 95% seen once. Per germline, CDR1 SGHRS and CDR2 YFSETQ. This CDR3 has 14 residues. V was shortened by 5 bases and J by 2 bases, with 12 bases between the two germline ends. Naive CD8 cells lacked CD45RO and underwent positive selection for CCR7, leaving out terminally differentiated effector memory CD45RA+ cells. The receptor was isolated from a man aged 18 to 30 in good health. The chain uses TRBV5-1 and TRBJ2-3; weak D call: TRBD1 (5 bases). Sequencing was performed on naive CD8+ T cells sorted from blood. CDR3 DNA: TGCGCCAGCAGGCGGTTTGGGGCCACAGATACGCAGTATTTT. It is translated as CASRRFGATDTQYF.